The rows below give T cell receptor beta chains drawn from one sample of a study of blood T cell repertoires in COVID-19. TCRdb keeps only in-frame clones here, not all; method: immunoSEQ multiplex PCR. Here the sample spans about 92,000 clones, about 89% being singletons. The sequenced sample consisted of peripheral blood. These receptors all stem from a human donor with active COVID-19. The donor label of this sample is uncertain. Both conserved end residues are part of each CDR3.

CASSALAGGPIYTQYF 16 TRBV11-2
CASSYRGQEQFF 12 TRBV12-3/TRBV12-4
CASGNRVTMNTEAFF 15 TRBV4-1
CASSQGLPGTGGPQHF 16 TRBV14
CASSLQALQYF 11 TRBV7-8
CASSYPTRRGNYGYTF 16 TRBV6-2/TRBV6-3
CASSISTGGMNTEAFF 16 TRBV19
CASSLMSGGNNEQFF 15 TRBV7-8
CASSDQTGGGYEQYF 15 TRBV5-4
CASTGQGALTNEKLFF 16 TRBV5-5
CASSLGLAGYEQYF 14 TRBV11-2
CASSAGIQRDTQYF 14 TRBV2
CATSDPLLGTPNTGELFF 18 TRBV24-1
CASSAGQVGGNTIYF 15 TRBV18
CASSQEDRDNQPQHF 15 TRBV4-2
CASALTGGNGSPLHF 15 TRBV19